This passage covers 14 T cell receptor beta chains from one sample sequenced in a study of PD-L1 blockade in urothelial cancer. Profiling relied on immunoSEQ multiplex PCR, and the TCRdb table lists in-frame clones only, not all of them. The sample shows roughly 63,000 clones, roughly 79% of them seen only once. Time point in this sample: pretreatment peripheral blood. The sample was PBMCs, taken around atezolizumab (anti-PD-L1) treatment. These receptors came from a man aged 65 to 79 with urothelial cancer.

J is TRBJ1-5 and V is TRBV30; TRBD1 aligns across 8 bases. V dropped 0 bases and J dropped 2; count of bases not matched to a gene: 6. This CDR3 has 16 residues. CDR1 is GTSNPN and CDR2 is SVGIG in the germline V gene (reference sequence). The CDR3 region has the DNA TGTGCCTGGAGTGTACGAGGACAGGGACGCAATCAGCCCCAGCATTTT. This encodes CAWSVRGQGRNQPQHF. Full variable domain (remainder filled in from reference TRBV30 and TRBJ1-5): SQTIHQWPATLVQPVGSPLSLECTVEGTSNPNLYWYRQAAGRGLQLLFYSVGIGQISSEVPQNLSASRPQDRQFILSSKKLLLSDSGFYLCAWSVRGQGRNQPQHFGDGTRLSIL.

CDR3 sequence: CSVVGGEPSYNEQFF. CDR3 sequence (DNA): TGCAGCGTTGTTGGGGGGGAGCCTTCCTACAATGAGCAGTTCTTC. The V gene is TRBV29-1, the J gene TRBJ2-1; 7 bases are shared with TRBD2. The J segment lost 1 base and the V segment lost 4 bases, leaving 7 bases of the junction unmatched. This CDR3 spans 15 amino acids. Germline V gene data show CDR1 as SQVTM and CDR2 as ANQGSEA.

This chain links TRBV25-1 with TRBJ2-5; D gene uncertain. This CDR3 has 14 residues. V lost 3 bases to trimming and J lost 2 bases, with 10 bases between them. Germline CDR1 reads MGHDK; CDR2 reads SYGVNS. The CDR3, as DNA: TGTGCCAGCAGTGATCTGTTCCTACAAGAGACCCAGTACTTC. Protein: CASSDLFLQETQYF.

This clone has just a few counts. The V call is TRBV19, the J call TRBJ1-5; D gene uncertain. The V end was cut by 7 bases, the J end by 3 bases, with 10 bases between. This CDR3 contains 13 residues. The germline V gene encodes CDR1 LNHDA and CDR2 SQIVND (reference sequence). CDR3 protein: CASTDTPNQPQHF. CDR3 nucleotides: TGTGCCAGTACCGACACACCCAATCAGCCCCAGCATTTT.

The CDR3 DNA sequence: TGTGCCACCAGCACCACAGGGAGCGGGGCCAACGTCCTGACTTTC. Residues: CATSTTGSGANVLTF. V and J are TRBV15 and TRBJ2-6; D may be TRBD1 (6 bases). From germline, CDR1 is LNHNV and CDR2 YYDKDF (reference sequence). The V end lost 4 bases, the J end lost 4 bases, and 11 bases lay between the germline ends. The CDR3 has 15 amino acids.

The V call is TRBV10-1, the J call TRBJ2-2, with 7 bases fitting TRBD1. In germline, CDR1 is WNHNN, CDR2 SYGVQD (reference sequence). The CDR3 sequence is 16 residues long. The trim removed 6 bases at V and 0 bases at J, leaving 7 bases unmatched. CDR3 in DNA: TGCGCCAGCAGAAGCGGACAGGCCCCGAACACCGGGGAGCTGTTTTTT. It translates to CASRSGQAPNTGELFF.

This clone came up a few times. J is TRBJ1-1 and V is TRBV19; tentative D call: TRBD1 (5 bases). CDR1 is LNHDA and CDR2 is SQIVND in the germline V gene (reference sequence). V was clipped by 8 bases and J by 5 bases, with 12 bases between them. The CDR3 length is 12 residues. CDR3 region: CASGTGVTEAFF. The CDR3, as DNA: TGTGCCAGTGGGACTGGGGTTACTGAAGCTTTCTTT.

The V and J genes are TRBV27 and TRBJ2-7; TRBD2 aligns across 12 bases. The CDR3 length is 17 residues. The germline V gene encodes CDR1 MNHEY and CDR2 SMNVEV (reference sequence). Germline trimming cut 4 bases from V and 1 base from J; bases unmatched to any gene: 8. The CDR3 nucleotides are TGTGCCAGCAGTTCCTGGACTAGCGGGATCCGATCCTACGAGCAGTACTTC. Translating it yields CASSSWTSGIRSYEQYF.

The rearrangement uses TRBV6-5 and TRBJ2-7; TRBD2 agrees at 10 bases. The CDR3 contains 15 residues. Unmatched junction bases numbered 5, after V lost 2 bases and J lost 4 bases. Germline-derived CDR1 and CDR2 are MNHEY and SVGAGI. CDR3 loop: CASSYNLAGVYEQYF. As DNA, the CDR3 is TGTGCCAGCAGTTACAACCTAGCGGGAGTGTACGAGCAGTACTTC.

This chain links TRBV27 with TRBJ1-5; no clear D gene. CDR1 and CDR2 from the germline V gene are MNHEY and SMNVEV (reference sequence). There are 12 residues in the CDR3. V gave up 4 bases and J gave up 3 bases, with 4 bases separating them. The CDR3 bases are TGTGCCAGCAGTTCTCTCAATCAGCCCCAGCATTTT. Translation gives CASSSLNQPQHF.

This chain connects TRBV27 to TRBJ1-5; 12 positions match TRBD1. Trimming took 6 bases from V and 0 from J; bases not matched to a gene: 12. The CDR3 spans 19 residues. Germline loops: CDR1 MNHEY, CDR2 SMNVEV (reference sequence). For the CDR3, the DNA is TGTGCCAGCAGCCAACTTCGAGGGACAGGGGGCTATAGCAATCAGCCCCAGCATTTT. Its protein is CASSQLRGTGGYSNQPQHF.

This CDR3 is CAWSVGAVRTGELFF. CDR3 DNA sequence: TGTGCCTGGAGTGTAGGGGCAGTTCGGACCGGGGAGCTGTTTTTT. This chain connects TRBV30 to TRBJ2-2; D is possibly TRBD1 (5 bases). V lost 0 bases, J lost 5 bases, and 13 bases lay in between. There are 15 residues in the CDR3. Germline loops: CDR1 GTSNPN, CDR2 SVGIG (reference sequence).

This sequence joins TRBV29-1 and TRBJ2-7, with D unclear. V was shortened by 1 base and J by 4 bases, with 11 bases between the two germline ends. Germline lookup yields CDR1 SQVTM and CDR2 ANQGSEA. The CDR3 is made up of 13 amino acids. The CDR3 region has the DNA TGCAGCGTTGAAGTGGCAGGTGGATACGAGCAGTACTTC. It codes for CSVEVAGGYEQYF.

V gene TRBV15 combines with J gene TRBJ1-1; unclear D gene. The germline V and J ends were trimmed by 0 bases and 1 base, with 6 bases remaining between them. Germline CDR1 reads LNHNV; CDR2 reads YYDKDF (reference sequence). The CDR3 runs 14 residues. The CDR3 here is CATSRERSNTEAFF. In DNA form, the CDR3 reads TGTGCCACCAGCAGAGAGCGATCGAACACTGAAGCTTTCTTT.